Below, one TCR beta chain is given with its context. What it binds is unknown. The data belong to a study of tumor-infiltrating lymphocytes in localized non-small cell lung cancer. Study-wide points: Technical variation could not be separated from intratumor heterogeneity here. Tumors had more T cell infiltration than uninvolved lung, per TCRbeta sequencing and CD3 counts. No T-cell fraction difference was seen between IM1 and IM2 tumors. No link was found between tumor T-cell fraction and recurrence-free survival.

Only in-frame clones appear in the TCRdb table, and some are missing; sequencing was by immunoSEQ multiplex PCR. The table shows 20,000 to 25,000 clones, with roughly 63% occurring only once. The junction had 6 bases not matched to a gene; V was cut back by 2 bases and J by 3 bases. CDR1 SGHRS and CDR2 YFSETQ come from the germline V gene. This CDR3 comprises 15 residues. The specimen sequenced was lung tumor tissue. V gene TRBV5-1 combines with J gene TRBJ2-5, with 8 bases matching TRBD1. The sequence came from a human donor with non-small cell lung cancer. Written as DNA, the CDR3 is TGCGCCAGCAGCTTAACAGGGGGTTCCAAAGAGACCCAGTACTTC. Its protein product is CASSLTGGSKETQYF.